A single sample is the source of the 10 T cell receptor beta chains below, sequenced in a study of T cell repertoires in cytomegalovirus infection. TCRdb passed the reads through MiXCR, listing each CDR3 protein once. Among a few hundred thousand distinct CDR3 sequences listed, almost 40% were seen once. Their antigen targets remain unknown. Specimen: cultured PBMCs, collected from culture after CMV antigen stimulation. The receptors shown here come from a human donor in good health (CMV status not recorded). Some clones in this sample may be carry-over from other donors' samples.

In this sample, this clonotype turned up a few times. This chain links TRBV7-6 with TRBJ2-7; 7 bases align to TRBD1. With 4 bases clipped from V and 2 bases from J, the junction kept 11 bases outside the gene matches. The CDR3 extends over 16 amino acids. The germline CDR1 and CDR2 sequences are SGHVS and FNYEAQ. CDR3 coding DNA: TGTGCCAGCAGCTCAATTAACAGGGGTCTGCCCTACGAGCAGTACTTC. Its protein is CASSSINRGLPYEQYF.

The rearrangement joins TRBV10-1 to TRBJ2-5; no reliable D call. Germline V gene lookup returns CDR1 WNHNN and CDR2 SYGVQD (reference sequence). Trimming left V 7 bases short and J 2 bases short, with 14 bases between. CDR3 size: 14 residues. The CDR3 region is CASTRRDRQETQYF. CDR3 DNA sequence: TGCGCCAGCACGAGGCGAGACCGACAAGAGACCCAGTACTTC.

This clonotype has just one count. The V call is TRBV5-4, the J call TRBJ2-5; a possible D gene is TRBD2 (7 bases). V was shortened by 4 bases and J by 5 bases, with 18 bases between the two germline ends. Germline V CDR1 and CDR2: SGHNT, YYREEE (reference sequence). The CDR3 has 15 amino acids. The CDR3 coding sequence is TGTGCCAGCAGCCGGTGGGGGGGGCGAGGGGAGACCCAGTACTTC. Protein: CASSRWGGRGETQYF.

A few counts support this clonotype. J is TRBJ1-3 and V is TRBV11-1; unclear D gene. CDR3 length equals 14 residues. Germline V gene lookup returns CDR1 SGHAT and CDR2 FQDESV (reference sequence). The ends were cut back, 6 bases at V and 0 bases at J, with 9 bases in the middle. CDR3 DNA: TGTGCCAGCAGTCGAAGGGTCTCTGGAAACACCATATATTTT. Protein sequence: CASSRRVSGNTIYF.

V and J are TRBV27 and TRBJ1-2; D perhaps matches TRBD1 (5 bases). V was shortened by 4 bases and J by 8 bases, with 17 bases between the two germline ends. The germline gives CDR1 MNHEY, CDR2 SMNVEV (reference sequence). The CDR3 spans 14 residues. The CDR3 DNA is TGTGCCAGCAGTTGGGACGGGTCAAAGGGAGGCTACACCTTC. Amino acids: CASSWDGSKGGYTF.

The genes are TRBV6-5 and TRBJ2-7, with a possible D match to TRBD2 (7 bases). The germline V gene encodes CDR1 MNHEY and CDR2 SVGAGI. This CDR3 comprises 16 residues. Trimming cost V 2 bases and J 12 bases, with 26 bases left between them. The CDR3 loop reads CASSYAGEGGGERLYF. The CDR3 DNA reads TGTGCCAGCAGTTACGCCGGGGAAGGGGGGGGAGAAAGGCTGTACTTC.

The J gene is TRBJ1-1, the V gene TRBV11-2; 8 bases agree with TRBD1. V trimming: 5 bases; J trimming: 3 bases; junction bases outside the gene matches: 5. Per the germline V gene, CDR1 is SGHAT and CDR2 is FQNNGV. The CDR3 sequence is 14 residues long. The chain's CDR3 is CASSGKGQDTEAFF. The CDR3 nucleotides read TGTGCCAGCAGCGGTAAGGGACAGGACACTGAAGCTTTCTTT.

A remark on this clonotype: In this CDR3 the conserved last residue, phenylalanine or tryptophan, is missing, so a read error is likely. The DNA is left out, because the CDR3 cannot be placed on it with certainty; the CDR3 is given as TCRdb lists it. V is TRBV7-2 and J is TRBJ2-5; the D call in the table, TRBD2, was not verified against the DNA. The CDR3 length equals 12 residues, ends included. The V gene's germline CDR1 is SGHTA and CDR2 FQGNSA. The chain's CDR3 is CASSLATSGGIV.

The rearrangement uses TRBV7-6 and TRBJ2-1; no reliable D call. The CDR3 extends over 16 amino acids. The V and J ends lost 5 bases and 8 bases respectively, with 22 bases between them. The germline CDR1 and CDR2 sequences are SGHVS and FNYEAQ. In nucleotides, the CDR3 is TGTGCCAGCAGCCATGCACGTAGGGCCACGTCCCATGAGCAGTTCTTC. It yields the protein CASSHARRATSHEQFF.

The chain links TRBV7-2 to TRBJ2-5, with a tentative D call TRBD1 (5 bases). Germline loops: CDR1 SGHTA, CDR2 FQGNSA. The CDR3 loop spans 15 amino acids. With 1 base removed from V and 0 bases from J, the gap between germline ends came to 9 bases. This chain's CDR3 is CASSLVVRDQETQYF. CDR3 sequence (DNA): TGTGCCAGCAGCTTAGTGGTCAGGGACCAAGAGACCCAGTACTTC.